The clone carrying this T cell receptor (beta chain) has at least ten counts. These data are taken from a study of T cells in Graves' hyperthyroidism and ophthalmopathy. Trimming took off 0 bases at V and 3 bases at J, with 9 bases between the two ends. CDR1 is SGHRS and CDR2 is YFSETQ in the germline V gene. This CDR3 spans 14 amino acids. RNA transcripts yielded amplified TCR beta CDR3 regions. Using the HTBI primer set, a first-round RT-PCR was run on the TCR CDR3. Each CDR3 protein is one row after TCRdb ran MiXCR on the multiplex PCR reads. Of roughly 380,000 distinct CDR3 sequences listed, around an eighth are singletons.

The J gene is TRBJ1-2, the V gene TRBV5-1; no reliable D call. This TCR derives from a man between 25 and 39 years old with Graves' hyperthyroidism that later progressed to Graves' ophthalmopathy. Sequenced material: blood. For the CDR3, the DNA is TGCGCCAGCAGCTTGGTGGGGAAGGACTATGGCTACACCTTC. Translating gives CASSLVGKDYGYTF.